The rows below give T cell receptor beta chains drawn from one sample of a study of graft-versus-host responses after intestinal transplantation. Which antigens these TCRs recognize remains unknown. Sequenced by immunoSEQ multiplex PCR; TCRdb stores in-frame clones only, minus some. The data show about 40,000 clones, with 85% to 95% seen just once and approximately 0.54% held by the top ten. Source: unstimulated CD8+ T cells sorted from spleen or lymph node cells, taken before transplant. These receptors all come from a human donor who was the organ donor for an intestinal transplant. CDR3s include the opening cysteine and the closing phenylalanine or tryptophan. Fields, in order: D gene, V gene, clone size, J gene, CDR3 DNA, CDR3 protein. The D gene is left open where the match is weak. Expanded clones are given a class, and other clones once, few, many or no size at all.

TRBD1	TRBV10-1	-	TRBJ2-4	TGCGCCAGCGACCCAGGGGGCCGTCAAAACATTCAGTACTTC	CASDPGGRQNIQYF
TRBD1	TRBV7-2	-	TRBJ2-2	TGTGCCAGCAGCTTATTTCAGGGGGCCGGGGAGCTGTTTTTT	CASSLFQGAGELFF
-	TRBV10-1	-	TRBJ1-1	TGCGCCAGCATTAAGAATGGGGGGAACACTGAAGCTTTCTTT	CASIKNGGNTEAFF
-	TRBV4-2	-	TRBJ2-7	TGTGCCAGCAGCTTGCTCCCTCGGTGGAAGCAGTACTTC	CASSLLPRWKQYF
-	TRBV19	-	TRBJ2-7	TGTGCCAGTAGTATCGGGGTCGAGCAGTACTTC	CASSIGVEQYF
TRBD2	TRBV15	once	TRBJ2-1	TGTGCCACCGGGAGGGTACCGAATCAACGGGATGAGCAGTTCTTC	CATGRVPNQRDEQFF
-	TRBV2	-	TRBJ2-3	TGTGCCAGCATGAGCACAGATACGCAGTATTTT	CASMSTDTQYF
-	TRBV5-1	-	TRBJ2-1	TGCGCCAGCAGTTTAAGCGAGCGACATGAGCAGTTCTTC	CASSLSERHEQFF
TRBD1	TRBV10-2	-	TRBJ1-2	TGCGCCAGCAGTGAGTCGACAGGGGGCTGGGAGTATGGCTACACCTTC	CASSESTGGWEYGYTF
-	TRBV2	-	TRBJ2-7	TGTGCCATCCGGAGAGGGTACCACGAGCAGTACTTC	CAIRRGYHEQYF